This T cell receptor (beta chain) stems from a study of blood T cells in healthy people across ages. CDR1 SGHRS and CDR2 YFSETQ come from the germline V gene. The CDR3 consists of 16 residues. V lost 5 bases and J lost 3; bases outside the gene matches: 9. A second PCR, run for roughly 7 to 11 cycles, used a sample-barcoded 5' primer plus a J-beta primer mix. MiXCR was run by TCRdb on the 5' RACE reads, yielding one entry per CDR3 protein. The data hold 750,000 to 1,000,000 distinct CDR3 sequences, with about 28% observed a single time. These data were also reused for a study on T cells of mothers and their children. From that second work: For the second PCR, the M1S primer put in sample barcodes and 2-4 random nucleotides.

The source material was blood. The chain carries TRBV5-1 and TRBJ1-1; 11 bases line up with TRBD1. This receptor was obtained from a woman between 35 and 50 years old in good health. The CDR3 loop reads CASRIGTGGGYTEAFF. The CDR3 DNA reads as TGCGCCAGCAGGATTGGGACAGGGGGAGGATACACTGAAGCTTTCTTT.